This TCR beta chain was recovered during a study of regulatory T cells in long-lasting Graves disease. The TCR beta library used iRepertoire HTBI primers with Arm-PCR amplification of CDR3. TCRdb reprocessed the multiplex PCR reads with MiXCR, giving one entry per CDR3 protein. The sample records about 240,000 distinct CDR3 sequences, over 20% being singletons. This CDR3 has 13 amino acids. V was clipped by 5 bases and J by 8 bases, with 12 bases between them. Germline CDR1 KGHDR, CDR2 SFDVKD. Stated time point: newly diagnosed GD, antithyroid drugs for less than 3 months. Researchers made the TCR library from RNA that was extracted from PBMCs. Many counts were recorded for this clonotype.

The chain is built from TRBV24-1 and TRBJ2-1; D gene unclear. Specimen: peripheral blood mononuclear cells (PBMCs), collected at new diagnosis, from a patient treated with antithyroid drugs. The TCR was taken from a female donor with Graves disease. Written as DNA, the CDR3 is TGTGCCACCAGTGCCCCTTTTGGCGATGAGCAGTTCTTC. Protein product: CATSAPFGDEQFF.